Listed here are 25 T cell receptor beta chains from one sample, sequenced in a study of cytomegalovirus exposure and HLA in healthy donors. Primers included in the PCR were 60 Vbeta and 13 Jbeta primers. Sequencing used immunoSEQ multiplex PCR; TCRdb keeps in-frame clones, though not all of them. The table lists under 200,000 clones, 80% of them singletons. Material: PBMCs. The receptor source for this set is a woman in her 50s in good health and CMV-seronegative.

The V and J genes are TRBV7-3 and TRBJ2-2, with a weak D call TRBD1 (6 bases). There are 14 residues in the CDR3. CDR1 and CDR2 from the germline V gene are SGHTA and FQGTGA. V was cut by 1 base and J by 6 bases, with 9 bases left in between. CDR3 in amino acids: CASSLMRGSGELFF. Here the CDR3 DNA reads TGTGCCAGCAGCTTAATGAGGGGGTCCGGGGAGCTGTTTTTT.

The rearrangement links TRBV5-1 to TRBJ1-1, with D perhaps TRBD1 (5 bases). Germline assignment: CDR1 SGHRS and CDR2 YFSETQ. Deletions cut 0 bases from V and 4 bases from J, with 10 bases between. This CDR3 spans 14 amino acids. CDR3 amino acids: CASSLANGGTEAFF. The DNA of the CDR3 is TGCGCCAGCAGCTTGGCCAACGGGGGCACTGAAGCTTTCTTT. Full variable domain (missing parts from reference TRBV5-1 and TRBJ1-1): KAGVTQTPRYLIKTRGQQVTLSCSPISGHRSVSWYQQTPGQGLQFLFEYFSETQRNKGNFPGRFSGRQFSNSRSEMNVSTLELGDSALYLCASSLANGGTEAFFGQGTRLTVV.

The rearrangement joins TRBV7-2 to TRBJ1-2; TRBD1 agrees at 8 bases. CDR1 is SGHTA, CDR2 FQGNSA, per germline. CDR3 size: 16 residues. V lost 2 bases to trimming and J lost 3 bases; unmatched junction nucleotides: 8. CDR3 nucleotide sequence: TGTGCCAGCAGCTTACAAAGACAGGGGCCCGACTATGGCTACACCTTC. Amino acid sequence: CASSLQRQGPDYGYTF. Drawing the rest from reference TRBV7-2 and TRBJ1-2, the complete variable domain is GAGVSQSPSNKVTEKGKDVELRCDPISGHTALYWYRQSLGQGLEFLIYFQGNSAPDKSGLPSDRFSAERTGGSVSTLTIQRTQQEDSAVYLCASSLQRQGPDYGYTFGSGTRLTVV.

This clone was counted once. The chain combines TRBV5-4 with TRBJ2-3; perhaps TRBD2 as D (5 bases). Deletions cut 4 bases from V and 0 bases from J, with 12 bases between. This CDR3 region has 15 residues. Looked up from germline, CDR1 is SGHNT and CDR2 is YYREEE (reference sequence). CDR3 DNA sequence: TGTGCCAGCAGCATGAGCGGTACAAGCACAGATACGCAGTATTTT. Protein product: CASSMSGTSTDTQYF. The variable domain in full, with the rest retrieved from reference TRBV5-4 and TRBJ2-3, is ETGVTQSPTHLIKTRGQQVTLRCSSQSGHNTVSWYQQALGQGPQFIFQYYREEENGRGNFPPRFSGLQFPNYSSELNVNALELDDSALYLCASSMSGTSTDTQYFGPGTRLTVL.

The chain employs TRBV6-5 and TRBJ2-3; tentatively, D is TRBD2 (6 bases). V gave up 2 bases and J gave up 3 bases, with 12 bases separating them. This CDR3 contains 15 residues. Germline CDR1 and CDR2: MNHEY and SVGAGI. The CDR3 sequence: CASSYGRGGTDTQYF. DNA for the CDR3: TGTGCCAGCAGTTACGGGCGGGGTGGGACAGATACGCAGTATTTT.

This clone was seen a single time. CDR3 nucleotide sequence: TGCAGCGTCTCTTGGGGAGGGGTGAACACTGAAGCTTTCTTT. It yields the protein CSVSWGGVNTEAFF. This rearrangement joins TRBV29-1 to TRBJ1-1; possible D gene TRBD1, 5 bases. V was cut by 6 bases and J by 0 bases, with 14 bases left in between. The CDR3 contains 14 residues. CDR1 is SQVTM, CDR2 ANQGSEA, per germline.

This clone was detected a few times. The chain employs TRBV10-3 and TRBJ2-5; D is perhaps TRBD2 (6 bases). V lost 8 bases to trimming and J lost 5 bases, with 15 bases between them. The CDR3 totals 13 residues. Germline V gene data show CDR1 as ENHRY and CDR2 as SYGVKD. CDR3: CAIQTPGEETQYF. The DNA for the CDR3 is TGTGCCATCCAAACCCCGGGAGAGGAGACCCAGTACTTC.

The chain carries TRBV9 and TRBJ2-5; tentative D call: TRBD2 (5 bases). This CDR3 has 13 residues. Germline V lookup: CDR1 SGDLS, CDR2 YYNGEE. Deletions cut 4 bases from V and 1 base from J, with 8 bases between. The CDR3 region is CASSLSGQETQYF. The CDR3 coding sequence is TGTGCCAGCAGCCTGAGCGGCCAAGAGACCCAGTACTTC.

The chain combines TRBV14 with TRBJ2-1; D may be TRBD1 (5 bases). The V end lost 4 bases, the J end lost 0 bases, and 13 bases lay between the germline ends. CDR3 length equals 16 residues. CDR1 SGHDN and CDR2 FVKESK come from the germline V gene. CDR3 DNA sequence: TGTGCCAGCAGCCCCCGGACAATGGGCTCCTACAATGAGCAGTTCTTC. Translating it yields CASSPRTMGSYNEQFF.

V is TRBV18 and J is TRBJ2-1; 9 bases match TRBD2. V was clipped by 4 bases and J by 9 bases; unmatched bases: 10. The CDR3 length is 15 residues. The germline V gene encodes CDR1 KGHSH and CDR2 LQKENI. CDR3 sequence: CASSLPALAGIEQFF. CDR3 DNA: TGTGCCAGCTCACTCCCGGCCCTAGCGGGAATTGAGCAGTTCTTC.

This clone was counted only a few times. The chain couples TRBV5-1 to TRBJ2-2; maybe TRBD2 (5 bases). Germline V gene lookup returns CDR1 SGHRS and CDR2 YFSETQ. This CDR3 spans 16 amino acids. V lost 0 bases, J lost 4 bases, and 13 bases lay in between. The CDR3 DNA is TGCGCCAGCAGCTTGGTGCCCTTAGGAGGCACCGGGGAGCTGTTTTTT. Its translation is CASSLVPLGGTGELFF.

The CDR3 coding sequence is TGTGCCAGCAGGAACAGAATAAACTACAATGAGCAGTTCTTC. Its translation: CASRNRINYNEQFF. The chain couples TRBV5-8 to TRBJ2-1, with D hard to call. Trimming removed 5 bases at V and 3 bases at J, with 12 bases between. Germline CDR1 SGHTS, CDR2 YDEGEE. This CDR3 contains 14 residues.

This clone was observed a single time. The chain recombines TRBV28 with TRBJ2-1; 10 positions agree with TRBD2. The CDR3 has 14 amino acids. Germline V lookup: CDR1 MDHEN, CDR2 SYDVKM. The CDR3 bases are TGTGCTGGGGGAAGCGGGAGGGCTAACAATGAGCAGTTCTTC. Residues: CAGGSGRANNEQFF. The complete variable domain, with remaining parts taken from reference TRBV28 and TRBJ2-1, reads DVKVTQSSRYLVKRTGEKVFLECVQDMDHENMFWYRQDPGLGLRLIYFSYDVKMKEKGDIPEGYSVSREKKERFSLILESASTNQTSMYLCAGGSGRANNEQFFGPGTRLTVL.

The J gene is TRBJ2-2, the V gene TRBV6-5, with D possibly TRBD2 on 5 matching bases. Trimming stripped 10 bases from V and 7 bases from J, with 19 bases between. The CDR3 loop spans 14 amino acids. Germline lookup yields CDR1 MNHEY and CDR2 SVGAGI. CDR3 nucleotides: TGTGCCACCTCTTATACCCCCGGAGGCGGGGAGCTGTTTTTT. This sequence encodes CATSYTPGGGELFF.

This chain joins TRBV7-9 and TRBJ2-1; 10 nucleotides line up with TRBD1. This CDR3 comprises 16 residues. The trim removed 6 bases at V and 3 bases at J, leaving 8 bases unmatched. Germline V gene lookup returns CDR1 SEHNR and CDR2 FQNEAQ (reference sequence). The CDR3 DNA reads TGTGCCAGCAGTCAAGCAGACAGGGGGCTCTACAATGAGCAGTTCTTC. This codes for CASSQADRGLYNEQFF.

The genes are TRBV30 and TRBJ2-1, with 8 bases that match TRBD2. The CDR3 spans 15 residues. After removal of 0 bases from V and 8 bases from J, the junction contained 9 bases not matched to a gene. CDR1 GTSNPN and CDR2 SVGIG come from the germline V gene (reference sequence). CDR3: CAWSVHRLAGDEQFF. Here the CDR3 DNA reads TGTGCCTGGAGTGTACATCGGCTAGCGGGTGATGAGCAGTTCTTC.

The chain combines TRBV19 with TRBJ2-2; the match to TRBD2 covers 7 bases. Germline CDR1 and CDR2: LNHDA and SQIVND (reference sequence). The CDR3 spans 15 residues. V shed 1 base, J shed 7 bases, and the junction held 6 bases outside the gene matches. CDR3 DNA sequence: TGTGCCAGTAGTATAGGCGGCGGGGGTGGCGGGGAGCTGTTTTTT. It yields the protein CASSIGGGGGGELFF.

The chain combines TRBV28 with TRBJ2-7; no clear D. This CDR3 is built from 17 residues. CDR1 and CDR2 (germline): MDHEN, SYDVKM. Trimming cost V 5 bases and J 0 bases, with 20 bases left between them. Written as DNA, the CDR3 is TGTGCCAGCAGTCCTATTGGATCACAGTTCGGCTCCTACGAGCAGTACTTC. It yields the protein CASSPIGSQFGSYEQYF. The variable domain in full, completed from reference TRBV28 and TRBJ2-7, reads DVKVTQSSRYLVKRTGEKVFLECVQDMDHENMFWYRQDPGLGLRLIYFSYDVKMKEKGDIPEGYSVSREKKERFSLILESASTNQTSMYLCASSPIGSQFGSYEQYFGPGTRLTVT.

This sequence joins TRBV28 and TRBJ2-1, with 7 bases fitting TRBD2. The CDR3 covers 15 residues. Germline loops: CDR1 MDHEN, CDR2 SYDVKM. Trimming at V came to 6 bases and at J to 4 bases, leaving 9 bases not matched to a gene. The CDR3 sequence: CASSYKRGAYNEQFF. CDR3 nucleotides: TGTGCCAGCAGCTACAAGCGGGGAGCGTACAATGAGCAGTTCTTC.

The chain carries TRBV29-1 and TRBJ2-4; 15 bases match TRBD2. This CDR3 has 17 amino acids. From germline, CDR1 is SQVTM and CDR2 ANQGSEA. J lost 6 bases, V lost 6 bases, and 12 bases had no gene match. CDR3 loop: CSVAPWTSGGDGNIQYF. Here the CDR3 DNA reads TGCAGCGTCGCTCCCTGGACTAGCGGGGGGGACGGAAACATTCAGTACTTC.

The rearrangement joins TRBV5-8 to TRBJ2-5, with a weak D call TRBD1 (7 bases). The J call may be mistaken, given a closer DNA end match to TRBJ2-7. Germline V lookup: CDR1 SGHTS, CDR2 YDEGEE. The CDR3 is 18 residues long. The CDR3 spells CASSRTGDQSLGRNEQYF. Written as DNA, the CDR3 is TGTGCCAGCAGCCGGACAGGCGACCAATCCCTTGGGAGGAACGAGCAGTACTTC.

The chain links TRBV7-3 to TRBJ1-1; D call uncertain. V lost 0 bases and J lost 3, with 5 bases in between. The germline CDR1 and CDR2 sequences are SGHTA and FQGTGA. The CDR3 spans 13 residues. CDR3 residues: CASSLTPDTEAFF. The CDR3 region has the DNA TGTGCCAGCAGCTTAACGCCAGACACTGAAGCTTTCTTT.

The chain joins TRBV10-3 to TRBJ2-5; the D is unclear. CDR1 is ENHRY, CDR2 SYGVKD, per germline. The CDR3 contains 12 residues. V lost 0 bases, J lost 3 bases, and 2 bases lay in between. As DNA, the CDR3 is TGTGCCATCAGTGAGTCCAAAGAGACCCAGTACTTC. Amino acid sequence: CAISESKETQYF.

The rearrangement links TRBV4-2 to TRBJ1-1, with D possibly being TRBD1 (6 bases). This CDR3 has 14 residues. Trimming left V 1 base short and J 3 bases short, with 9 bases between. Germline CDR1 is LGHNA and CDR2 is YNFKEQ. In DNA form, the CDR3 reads TGTGCCAGCAGCCAAGGACAGGCGGACACTGAAGCTTTCTTT. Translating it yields CASSQGQADTEAFF.

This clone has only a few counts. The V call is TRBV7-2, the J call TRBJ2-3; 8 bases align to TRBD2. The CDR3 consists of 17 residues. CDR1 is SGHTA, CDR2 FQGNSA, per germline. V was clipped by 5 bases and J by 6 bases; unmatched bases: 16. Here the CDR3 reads CASSPVGLARGDDTQYF. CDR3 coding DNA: TGTGCCAGCAGCCCAGTGGGCCTAGCGCGGGGGGACGATACGCAGTATTTT.